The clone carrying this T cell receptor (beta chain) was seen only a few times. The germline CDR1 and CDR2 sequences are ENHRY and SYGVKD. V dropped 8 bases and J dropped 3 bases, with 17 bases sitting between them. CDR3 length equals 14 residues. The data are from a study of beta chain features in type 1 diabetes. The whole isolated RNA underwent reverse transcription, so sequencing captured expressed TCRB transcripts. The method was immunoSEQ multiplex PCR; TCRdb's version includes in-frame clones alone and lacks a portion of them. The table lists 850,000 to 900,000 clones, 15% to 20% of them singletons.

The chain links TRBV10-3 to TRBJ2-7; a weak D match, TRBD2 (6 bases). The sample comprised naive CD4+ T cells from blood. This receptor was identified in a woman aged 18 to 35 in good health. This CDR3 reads CAIRGTSEGYEQYF. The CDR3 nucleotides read TGTGCCATCCGCGGGACTTCAGAGGGCTACGAGCAGTACTTC.